This T cell receptor beta chain was obtained from a study of monozygotic twins with inflammatory bowel disease (dated by TCRdb to between 2018 and 2021). About the investigation overall: The complete study included 28 monozygotic twin pairs: 19 IBD-discordant Danish pairs and nine German pairs, of which four were IBD-concordant and five were IBD-discordant. Each individual had, on average, about 151 000 unique TCRalpha sequences and 181 000 unique TCRbeta sequences available for analysis. Disease-associated traits were sought mainly through comparisons between IBD patients and their genetically identical healthy co-twins within discordant pairs.

A 2.5 ml peripheral blood sample was drawn into PAXgene tubes per donor and stored at -80°C. Total RNA was isolated from whole blood with the PAXgene blood miRNA kit on an automated QIAcube, without T cell sorting. Peripheral blood from monozygotic twin pairs concordant or discordant for inflammatory bowel disease was subjected to deep TCRalpha and TCRbeta repertoire profiling with unique molecular barcoding. Smoking habits were recorded for all twin pairs, with individuals classified as current, former or never smokers. Concerning this clonotype itself: What antigen it recognizes has not been identified.

Library preparation was by 5' RACE. Each TCR library was prepared from about 4,000 ng of total RNA. cDNA was synthesized with SMARTScribe reverse transcriptase in eight separate reactions per sample. During cDNA synthesis, unique molecular identifiers containing a 6-nucleotide sample barcode were introduced by template switching. Amplification of TCRalpha and TCRbeta cDNA involved two nested PCRs of 16 and 9 cycles, and each PCR was followed by bead purification. Before amplification, the cDNA was treated with uracil DNA-glycosylase and purified using the QIAquick PCR purification kit. The second PCR was the step at which Illumina TruSeq-compatible adapters and sample-specific barcodes were added. Library quality and concentration were checked on TapeStation and Qubit, and libraries were pooled at about 5 ng each. Sequencing of the pooled libraries was done on an Illumina HiSeq2500 single-index Rapid Run using custom sequencing primers and 2 x 100 bp reads. From the authors' description of their analysis: UMI-based consensus assembly with MiGEC version 1.2.6 was used to correct PCR and sequencing errors. MiXCR version 2.1.1 handled V(D)J alignment, clonotype assembly and CDR3 extraction. Gene usage, clonotype sharing and MAIT/NKT TCR abundance were normalised by analysing the top 1000, 10 000 and 20 000 clonotypes per sample. Diversity was computed as the inverse Simpson index with the vegan R package after downsampling to 27 000 UMIs. Paired Mann-Whitney U tests were applied to discordant twin pairs, and Benjamini-Hochberg correction was used for multiple testing. With the reads reprocessed by TCRdb, a single entry stands for each CDR3 protein sequence and no DNA is reported. In this record, the V and J calls reflect TCRdb's handling and not the investigators' own analysis. The sample table on file contains over 90,000 distinct CDR3 sequences. The ten top clones hold roughly 1.8% of the sample.

The CDR3 holds 14 amino acids from the cysteine to the phenylalanine. DNA is not recorded here. From the germline V gene (reference sequence), CDR1 is MNHEY and CDR2 is SMNVEV. Points the paper makes about the study in general: Background noise and inter-individual variability may have been introduced into the repertoires by the differing immunosuppressive treatments among patients. A decrease in TCRbeta repertoire diversity, as measured by inverse Simpson index, was observed in IBD patients compared with their healthy co-twins. Concordant and discordant twins showed no difference in repertoire similarity, possibly because of limited statistical power. The results gave no support for a single strong signal or clonotype linked to IBD. The analysis was unable to tell different T cell subtypes apart. Compared with healthy twins, IBD patients shared fewer clonotypes with other individuals, and the difference was most pronounced in patients with signs of disease activity.

The chain employs TRBV27 and TRBJ1-6. This clonotype was sampled from a human donor with ulcerative colitis or Crohn's disease, or a healthy co-twin of an affected twin (not recorded which). Sequenced sample: blood. The CDR3 region reads CASTRGSVTSPLHF.